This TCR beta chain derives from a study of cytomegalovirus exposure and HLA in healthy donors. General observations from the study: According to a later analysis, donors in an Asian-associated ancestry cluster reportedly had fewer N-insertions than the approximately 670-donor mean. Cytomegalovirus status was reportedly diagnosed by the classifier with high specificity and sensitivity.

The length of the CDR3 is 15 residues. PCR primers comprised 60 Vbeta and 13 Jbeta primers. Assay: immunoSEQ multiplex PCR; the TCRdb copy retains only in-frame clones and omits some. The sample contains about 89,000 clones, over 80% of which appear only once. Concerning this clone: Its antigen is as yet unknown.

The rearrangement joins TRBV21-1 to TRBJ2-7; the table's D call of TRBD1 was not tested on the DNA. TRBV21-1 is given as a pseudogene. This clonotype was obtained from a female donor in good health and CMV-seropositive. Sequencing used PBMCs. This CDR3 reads CASSNPVGRGYEQYF. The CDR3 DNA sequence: TGTGCCAGCAGTAACCCGGTAGGCAGGGGCTACGAGCAGTACTTC.